The 31 T cell receptor beta chains below come from one sample, sequenced in a study of Graves' ophthalmopathy and Graves' hyperthyroidism. TCR beta CDR3 amplification used RNA transcripts. First-round RT-PCR employed HTBI primers, with a second-round multiplex PCR after it. One entry per CDR3 protein, called by TCRdb with MiXCR from the multiplex PCR reads. Of 300,000 to 400,000 distinct CDR3 sequences listed, about 18% are singletons. The sample taken for sequencing was peripheral blood. Source of these receptors: an adult woman with stable Graves' hyperthyroidism.

This clonotype appeared a few times. The J gene is TRBJ2-5, the V gene TRBV7-3, with D unclear. The germline V and J ends were trimmed by 5 bases and 5 bases, with 18 bases remaining between them. The CDR3 is 15 residues long. CDR1 and CDR2 from the germline V gene are SGHTA and FQGTGA. CDR3 nucleotides: TGTGCCAGCAGCCCCAGCGTTGGCAGGACGGAGACCCAGTACTTC. This sequence encodes CASSPSVGRTETQYF.

This clonotype was picked up many times. The rearrangement uses TRBV12-3 or TRBV12-4 and TRBJ1-1; D is undetermined. This CDR3 is built from 14 residues. Trimming took 4 bases from V and 1 from J, leaving 10 bases between them. The CDR3 DNA sequence: TGTGCCAGCAGTTACAAAGGACGGAACACTGAAGCTTTCTTT. Its translation is CASSYKGRNTEAFF.

In its sample, this clonotype was seen many times. The chain joins TRBV11-3 to TRBJ1-1; a possible D gene is TRBD1 (5 bases). The CDR3 runs 14 residues. CDR1 and CDR2 from the germline V gene are SGHNT and YENEEA. V gave up 1 base and J gave up 8 bases, with 14 bases separating them. This chain's CDR3 is CASSLVGGETEAFF. CDR3 sequence (DNA): TGTGCCAGCAGCTTAGTGGGAGGGGAGACCGAAGCTTTCTTT.

This clonotype has a count of ten or more. This chain uses TRBV7-9 with TRBJ2-7; possibly TRBD2 for D (5 bases). Germline V gene data show CDR1 as SEHNR and CDR2 as FQNEAQ (reference sequence). With 5 bases removed from V and 4 bases from J, the gap between germline ends came to 12 bases. The CDR3 has 13 amino acids. CDR3 loop: CASSPSEGYEQYF. The DNA for the CDR3 is TGTGCCAGCAGCCCTTCCGAGGGATACGAGCAGTACTTC.

The chain recombines TRBV6-1 with TRBJ2-6, with a possible D match to TRBD2 (6 bases). The CDR3 is 18 residues long. From germline, CDR1 is MNHNS and CDR2 SASEGT. V gave up 2 bases and J gave up 2 bases, with 16 bases separating them. The CDR3 loop is CASSEFRGRFTGANVLTF. The CDR3 nucleotides are TGTGCCAGCAGTGAATTCAGAGGGAGGTTTACTGGGGCCAACGTCCTGACTTTC.

The genes are TRBV21-1 and TRBJ2-7; the tabulated D call, TRBD2, remains unverified against the DNA. TRBV21-1 represents a pseudogene. This CDR3 contains 22 residues. The CDR3 nucleotides are TGTGCCAGCAGCACGCTGCGAGGAACTCGGGGGCAGGGGGCAACTAGCGGGAGAAGGGCCGACTTC. Protein sequence: CASSTLRGTRGQGATSGRRADF.

This clonotype was seen at least ten times. This sequence joins TRBV6-5 and TRBJ2-4, with 12 positions matching TRBD2. Germline trimming cut 5 bases from V and 9 bases from J; bases unmatched to any gene: 14. In germline, CDR1 is MNHEY, CDR2 SVGAGI. The length of the CDR3 is 17 residues. CDR3 amino acids: CASSPLLRLAGESIQYF. The CDR3 nucleotides read TGTGCCAGCAGTCCCCTTTTGAGACTAGCGGGAGAGAGCATTCAGTACTTC.

The chain combines TRBV6-1 with TRBJ1-1, with D unresolved. Trimming left V 6 bases short and J 0 bases short, with 11 bases between. Germline loops: CDR1 MNHNS, CDR2 SASEGT. The CDR3 consists of 14 residues. The CDR3 protein is CASSSAQMNTEAFF. In nucleotides, the CDR3 is TGTGCCAGCAGCTCAGCCCAAATGAACACTGAAGCTTTCTTT.

The CDR3 loop reads CSATDSLNTEAFF. As DNA, the CDR3 is TGCAGTGCTACAGACAGCCTCAACACTGAAGCTTTCTTT. The chain uses TRBV20-1 and TRBJ1-1; possible D gene TRBD1, 5 bases. The CDR3 totals 13 residues. The V gene lost 4 bases and the J gene lost 2 bases, with 11 bases spanning the gap. Germline assignment: CDR1 DFQATT and CDR2 SNEGSKA (reference sequence).

Ten or more counts support this clonotype. The V gene is TRBV5-1, the J gene TRBJ2-2; D is undetermined. The CDR3 runs 14 residues. With 1 base removed from V and 0 bases from J, the gap between germline ends came to 4 bases. Per germline, CDR1 SGHRS and CDR2 YFSETQ. The CDR3 DNA is TGCGCCAGCAGCTTGACTACGAACACCGGGGAGCTGTTTTTT. This gives the protein CASSLTTNTGELFF.

The genes are TRBV19 and TRBJ2-5; perhaps TRBD1 as D (6 bases). The V gene's germline CDR1 is LNHDA and CDR2 SQIVND (reference sequence). V dropped 4 bases and J dropped 5 bases, with 20 bases sitting between them. There are 16 residues in the CDR3. The CDR3 DNA sequence: TGTGCCAGTAGTAAAGAAGGACAGAGCAGAGTCGAGACCCAGTACTTC. It yields the protein CASSKEGQSRVETQYF.

This clonotype was seen many times. The genes are TRBV19 and TRBJ1-1; possibly TRBD1 for D (5 bases). The V and J ends lost 4 bases and 10 bases respectively, with 16 bases between them. Germline V lookup: CDR1 LNHDA, CDR2 SQIVND (reference sequence). This CDR3 spans 13 amino acids. CDR3 amino acids: CASSNRGPLGAFF. The CDR3 DNA reads as TGTGCCAGTAGTAACCGGGGACCTTTAGGAGCTTTCTTT. Drawing the rest from reference TRBV19 and TRBJ1-1, the complete variable domain is DGGITQSPKYLFRKEGQNVTLSCEQNLNHDAMYWYRQDPGQGLRLIYYSQIVNDFQKGDIAEGYSVSREKKESFPLTVTSAQKNPTAFYLCASSNRGPLGAFFGQGTRLTVV.

This clonotype appeared many times. The chain is built from TRBV19 and TRBJ2-7; a possible D gene is TRBD2 (5 bases). Germline V gene lookup returns CDR1 LNHDA and CDR2 SQIVND (reference sequence). The CDR3 has 15 amino acids. The V end was cut by 2 bases, the J end by 0 bases, with 11 bases between. CDR3 in amino acids: CASSISAAPSYEQYF. The CDR3 DNA sequence: TGTGCCAGTAGTATATCAGCGGCCCCCTCCTACGAGCAGTACTTC.

This clonotype was recorded many times. This rearrangement joins TRBV7-9 to TRBJ2-7; 13 bases align to TRBD2. The CDR3 is 14 residues long. Germline loops: CDR1 SEHNR, CDR2 FQNEAQ (reference sequence). With V trimmed by 5 bases and J by 3 bases, 1 base remained unmatched. The CDR3 loop is CASSGTSGIYEQYF. In nucleotides, the CDR3 is TGTGCCAGCAGCGGGACTAGCGGGATCTACGAGCAGTACTTC.

The CDR3 spells CASSRTRVRRPNQPQHF. CDR3 coding DNA: TGTGCCAGCAGTCGGACCAGGGTTCGCCGTCCAAATCAGCCCCAGCATTTT. V gene TRBV28 combines with J gene TRBJ1-5; possibly TRBD1 for D (5 bases). Trimming took 5 bases from V and 4 from J, leaving 21 bases between them. CDR1 and CDR2 (germline): MDHEN, SYDVKM. The CDR3 totals 17 residues.

Worth noting for this clonotype: This likely comes from a read error, as the CDR3 has no conserved phenylalanine or tryptophan at its end. V is TRBV28 and J is TRBJ2-7; D uncertain. The CDR3 has 11 residues. CDR1 and CDR2 (germline): MDHEN, SYDVKM. CDR3 residues: CASSLVDEQYY. CDR3 nucleotides: TGTGCTAGCAGTTTAGTTGACGAGCAGTACTAC.

This clonotype was seen ten or more times. J is TRBJ1-2 and V is TRBV5-1; TRBD1 matches at 10 bases. This CDR3 spans 16 amino acids. V lost 4 bases and J lost 2; bases outside the gene matches: 8. Germline CDR1 SGHRS, CDR2 YFSETQ. CDR3 DNA sequence: TGCGCCAGCAGCAAGGACAGGGGGTGGATGAACTATGGCTACACCTTC. The encoded protein is CASSKDRGWMNYGYTF.

There are many counts of this clonotype. The chain couples TRBV28 to TRBJ2-2; 10 bases are a match to TRBD1. The CDR3 loop spans 17 amino acids. The trim removed 6 bases at V and 5 bases at J, leaving 12 bases unmatched. Germline-derived CDR1 and CDR2 are MDHEN and SYDVKM. The CDR3 DNA follows: TGTGCCAGCAGCACCGGGACAGGGGACGTGCTAACCGGGGAGCTGTTTTTT. Translated: CASSTGTGDVLTGELFF. Looking up the rest from reference TRBV28 and TRBJ2-2 gives the full variable domain: DVKVTQSSRYLVKRTGEKVFLECVQDMDHENMFWYRQDPGLGLRLIYFSYDVKMKEKGDIPEGYSVSREKKERFSLILESASTNQTSMYLCASSTGTGDVLTGELFFGEGSRLTVL.

In its sample, this clonotype was seen many times. J is TRBJ2-7 and V is TRBV4-2, with D tentatively TRBD2 (5 bases). The CDR3 length is 14 residues. V lost 1 base and J lost 2, with 9 bases in between. Germline V gene sequence: CDR1 LGHNA, CDR2 YNFKEQ. The chain's CDR3 is CASSQGQRTYEQYF. CDR3 nucleotides: TGTGCCAGCAGCCAAGGGCAGCGGACCTACGAGCAGTACTTC.

This clonotype was picked up a small number of times. The chain combines TRBV11-2 with TRBJ2-7; D uncertain. Germline lookup yields CDR1 SGHAT and CDR2 FQNNGV. The CDR3 runs 14 residues. Trimming removed 4 bases from V and 7 bases from J, with 17 bases in between. This CDR3 reads CASSYLWRDGEQYF. In nucleotides, the CDR3 is TGTGCCAGCAGCTACCTGTGGCGAGACGGAGAGCAGTACTTC.

This clonotype was seen a single time. The V gene is TRBV19, the J gene TRBJ1-1, with D unclear. Trimming shortened V by 5 bases and J by 1 base, and 11 bases separated the two germline ends. This CDR3 spans 14 amino acids. Per the germline V gene, CDR1 is LNHDA and CDR2 is SQIVND (reference sequence). The CDR3 sequence: CASSYKGPNTEAFF. The DNA of the CDR3 is TGTGCCAGTAGTTACAAGGGCCCGAACACTGAAGCTTTCTTT.

This clonotype was counted at least ten times. V and J are TRBV10-1 and TRBJ2-2; no clear D gene. Germline assignment: CDR1 WNHNN and CDR2 SYGVQD (reference sequence). CDR3 length: 13 residues. The V end was cut by 2 bases, the J end by 5 bases, with 6 bases between. In DNA form, the CDR3 reads TGCGCCAGCAGTGAGGGGCGGACCGGGGAGCTGTTTTTT. Protein: CASSEGRTGELFF.

This clonotype has a handful of counts. In DNA, the CDR3 is TGTGCCAGCTCACGGTTCTCCCCCCAGAACACCGGGGAGCTGTTTTTT. The encoded protein is CASSRFSPQNTGELFF. The rearrangement uses TRBV18 and TRBJ2-2, with D uncertain. Germline CDR1 reads KGHSH; CDR2 reads LQKENI. Trimming removed 4 bases from V and 1 base from J, with 13 bases in between. This CDR3 contains 16 residues.

The chain joins TRBV10-2 to TRBJ1-1, with 7 bases matching TRBD1. From germline, CDR1 is WSHSY and CDR2 SAAADI. The CDR3 covers 11 residues. Trimming at V came to 8 bases and at J to 8 bases, leaving 5 bases not matched to a gene. This CDR3 is CASAATGEAFF. CDR3 DNA: TGCGCCAGCGCGGCGACAGGGGAAGCTTTCTTT.

The table lists this clonotype with many counts. This chain connects TRBV7-8 to TRBJ2-5, with a possible D match to TRBD1 (6 bases). V shed 8 bases and J shed 0 bases, with 19 bases lying between them. Germline lookup yields CDR1 SGHVS and CDR2 FQNEAQ. This CDR3 is built from 16 residues. The CDR3 loop is CASQTKGVGYQETQYF. Here the CDR3 DNA reads TGTGCCAGCCAAACAAAGGGGGTAGGGTACCAAGAGACCCAGTACTTC.

This clonotype occurred many times. J is TRBJ1-3 and V is TRBV30; D call uncertain. Trimming pared 0 bases from V and 0 bases from J, leaving 21 bases between. The CDR3 is 19 residues long. Germline lookup yields CDR1 GTSNPN and CDR2 SVGIG (reference sequence). DNA for the CDR3: TGTGCCTGGAGTGTGGCTCGCTCGTTCGGCGAGTTCTCTGGAAACACCATATATTTT. Its protein is CAWSVARSFGEFSGNTIYF.

This clonotype has at least ten counts. The V call is TRBV19, the J call TRBJ1-5; unclear D gene. The CDR3 runs to 15 residues. V lost 0 bases and J 7 bases, leaving 13 bases between the germline ends. The germline V gene encodes CDR1 LNHDA and CDR2 SQIVND (reference sequence). CDR3 amino acids: CASSIDHGYWQPQHF. The CDR3 nucleotides read TGTGCCAGTAGTATAGATCACGGTTATTGGCAGCCCCAGCATTTT.

There are many counts of this clonotype. V usage is TRBV6-2 or TRBV6-3 and J usage is TRBJ2-7; 11 nucleotides line up with TRBD2. Per germline, CDR1 MNHEY and CDR2 SVGEGT. The CDR3 extends over 14 amino acids. Germline trimming cut 7 bases from V and 3 bases from J; bases unmatched to any gene: 5. The CDR3 sequence is CASTDTSGSYEQYF. In nucleotides, the CDR3 is TGTGCCAGCACTGATACTAGCGGGAGCTACGAGCAGTACTTC.

This clonotype was detected many times. The chain couples TRBV6-5 to TRBJ1-1, with D unclear. CDR3 length equals 14 residues. Germline CDR1 is MNHEY and CDR2 is SVGAGI. V lost 0 bases and J lost 3, with 8 bases in between. In nucleotides, the CDR3 is TGTGCCAGCAGTTACTCGATTAGCTACACTGAAGCTTTCTTT. Amino acid sequence: CASSYSISYTEAFF.

This clonotype was detected many times. This rearrangement joins TRBV7-2 to TRBJ2-5; D perhaps matches TRBD2 (6 bases). Trimming shortened V by 10 bases and J by 7 bases, and 22 bases separated the two germline ends. This CDR3 contains 14 residues. Germline V lookup: CDR1 SGHTA, CDR2 FQGNSA. CDR3 protein: CAIPLSGQGGTQYF. The CDR3 coding sequence is TGTGCCATCCCCCTAAGCGGGCAGGGAGGGACCCAGTACTTC.

At least ten counts were recorded for this clonotype. V usage is TRBV2 and J usage is TRBJ1-6, with TRBD1 matching 7 bases. The V and J ends lost 2 bases and 0 bases, in that order; junction bases with no gene match: 7. Germline V gives CDR1 SNHLY, CDR2 FYNNEI. The CDR3 consists of 18 residues. This CDR3 reads CASSEPRGLSSYNSPLHF. Here the CDR3 DNA reads TGTGCCAGCAGTGAACCCAGGGGGTTGAGCTCCTATAATTCACCCCTCCACTTT.